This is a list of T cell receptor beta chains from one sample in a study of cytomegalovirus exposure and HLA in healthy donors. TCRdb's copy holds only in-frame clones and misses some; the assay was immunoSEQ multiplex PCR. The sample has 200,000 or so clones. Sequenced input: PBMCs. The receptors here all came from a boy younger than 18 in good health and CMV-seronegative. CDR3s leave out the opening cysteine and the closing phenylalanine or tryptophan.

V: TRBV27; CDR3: ASANPLGQGIYEQY
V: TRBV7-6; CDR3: ASSIRQYNSPLH
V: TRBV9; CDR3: ASSGPGQYYEQY
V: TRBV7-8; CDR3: ASSSPPRADTQY
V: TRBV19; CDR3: ASTDGAGTDEQY
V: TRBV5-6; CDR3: ASSTGGVYEQY
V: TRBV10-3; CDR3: AISVGTAANTEAF
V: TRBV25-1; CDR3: ASRGHIGQSTDTQY
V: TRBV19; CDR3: ASSPWDRANSPLH
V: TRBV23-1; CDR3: ASSPDRPSSSYEQY
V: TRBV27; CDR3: ASSLRTGEDIQY
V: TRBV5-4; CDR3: ASSLDSRGRGASQETQY
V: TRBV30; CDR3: AWIAGFTRTQY
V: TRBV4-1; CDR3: ASSQDGTSGVYEQY
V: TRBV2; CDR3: ASNRDSVSGANVLT
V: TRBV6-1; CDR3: ASPRVNTGELF
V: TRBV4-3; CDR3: ASSRGQLNTQY